Below, one T cell receptor beta chain is given with its context. This record comes from a study of blood T cell repertoires in COVID-19. Study-level background: Sites across the United States, Italy and Spain contributed samples from acute and convalescent COVID-19. T cells, B-cell-depleted T cells, or PBMCs supplied cDNA or gDNA.

Per the original methods: Amplification from reference gene primers served as the basis for estimated nucleated cell counts. Assay: immunoSEQ multiplex PCR; the TCRdb copy retains only in-frame clones and omits some. D and trimming come from the DNA, and the V and J calls and clone size come from that table. Found here are some 250,000 clones, around 82% of them singletons; the top ten hold around 5.4%. Germline V gene data show CDR1 as MNHEY and CDR2 as SVGAGI. The CDR3 has 14 residues. The V end was cut by 7 bases, the J end by 2 bases, with 15 bases between. The receptor comes from a man at least 80 years old with acute or convalescent COVID-19. V usage is TRBV6-5 and J usage is TRBJ2-7; weak D call: TRBD2 (7 bases). The source material was peripheral blood. CDR3 nucleotide sequence: TGTGCCAGCATAGGTTGGCGGGGGCCCTACGAGCAGTACTTC. Amino acid sequence: CASIGWRGPYEQYF.